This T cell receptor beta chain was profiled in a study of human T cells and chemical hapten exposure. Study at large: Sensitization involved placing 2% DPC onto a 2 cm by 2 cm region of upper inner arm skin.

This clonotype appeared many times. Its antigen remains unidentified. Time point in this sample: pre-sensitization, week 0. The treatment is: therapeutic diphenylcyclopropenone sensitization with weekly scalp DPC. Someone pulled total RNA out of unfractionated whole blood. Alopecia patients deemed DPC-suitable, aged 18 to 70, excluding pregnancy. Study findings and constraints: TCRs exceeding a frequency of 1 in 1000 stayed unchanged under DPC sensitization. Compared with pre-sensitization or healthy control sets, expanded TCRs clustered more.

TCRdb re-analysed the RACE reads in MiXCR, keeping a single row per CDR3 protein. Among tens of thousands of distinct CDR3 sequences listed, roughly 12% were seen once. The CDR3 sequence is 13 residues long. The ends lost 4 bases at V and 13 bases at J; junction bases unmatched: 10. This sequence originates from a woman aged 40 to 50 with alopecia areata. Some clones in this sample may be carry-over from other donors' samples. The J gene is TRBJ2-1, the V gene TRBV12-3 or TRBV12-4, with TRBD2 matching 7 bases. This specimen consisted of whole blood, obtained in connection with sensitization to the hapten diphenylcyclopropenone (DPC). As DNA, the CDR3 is TGTGCCAGCAGTTCGACGGGAGGAGAGATTCAGTTCTTC. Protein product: CASSSTGGEIQFF.